This TCR beta chain appears in the sequencing data of a study of cytomegalovirus exposure and HLA in healthy donors. The table lists this clone with a few counts. The target antigen is unknown. General study points: Highest at DRB1 and lowest at HLA-C, TCR association rates differed among HLA loci in a later analysis. It was assumed in the presence/absence analyses that sequencing depth was roughly uniform across donors.

PCR employed 60 Vbeta and 13 Jbeta primers. TCRdb keeps only in-frame clones here, not all; method: immunoSEQ multiplex PCR. Of some 110,000 clones detected, roughly 80% appear once; the ten largest clones hold roughly 3.4%. The CDR3 is 14 residues long. Germline loops: CDR1 LGHNT, CDR2 FRNRAP. Germline trimming cut 5 bases from V and 3 bases from J; bases unmatched to any gene: 4. This chain joins TRBV12-5 and TRBJ2-5; 9 positions agree with TRBD1. The sample taken for sequencing was PBMCs. This receptor was taken from a man aged 60 to 75 in good health and CMV-seronegative. The CDR3 region has the DNA TGTGCTAGTGGTACAGGACAGGGGAAAGAGACCCAGTACTTC. Amino acids: CASGTGQGKETQYF.